The T cell receptor beta chain described here comes from a study of T-cell reconstitution after alpha-beta-depleted transplantation in children. Library preparation (for TCRbeta) was performed with unique molecular identifiers. One entry per CDR3 protein, called by TCRdb with MiXCR from the PCR reads. The sample shows 500,000 or so distinct CDR3 sequences, over 10% of them seen only once. Study outcomes and limitations: Surviving recipient T cells and thymic progenitors accounted for the high day-60 TCRbeta diversity observed in some patients. Alpha-beta T cells about two months after transplant reportedly derived from several hundred expanded graft clones. One year post-transplant, T-cell counts and diversity were largely derived from T cells produced anew.

Concerning this clonotype itself: What it binds is not known.

The germline V gene has CDR1 SEHNR and CDR2 FQNEAQ (reference sequence). The V segment lost 3 bases and the J segment 3 bases; nucleotides outside the gene matches: 5. The CDR3 length is 15 residues. This sequence originates from a female patient under 10 years old who had a stem cell transplant for aplastic anemia, so the T cells may come from the graft donor. This rearrangement joins TRBV7-9 to TRBJ2-3, with 8 nucleotides matching TRBD1. The sample was PBMCs, mostly from graft donor cells, taken 180 days after TCRalphabeta/CD19-depleted stem cell transplant. CDR3 residues: CASSFYRGSTDTQYF. For the CDR3, the DNA is TGTGCCAGCAGCTTTTACAGGGGGTCTACAGATACGCAGTATTTT.